This TCR beta chain originates from a study of blood T cell repertoires in COVID-19. Background on the study: Samples of COVID-19 (acute and convalescent) were obtained from the United States, Italy and Spain.

Original analysis: Researchers report that nucleated cell counts were estimated from reference gene primer amplification. Clones were read by immunoSEQ multiplex PCR, and TCRdb kept only the in-frame ones, dropping some. V, J and clone size are those of that table, while D and trimming were read from the DNA. The data show approximately 150,000 clones, 75% to 85% seen once. The receptor was derived from a man aged 65 to 85 who had recovered from COVID-19. Sequenced input: peripheral blood.

The CDR3 sequence is CASSTTPSNQPQHF. CDR3 nucleotide sequence: TGTGCCAGCAGCACCACACCTAGCAATCAGCCCCAGCATTTT. The rearrangement joins TRBV5-5 to TRBJ1-5; D unclear. The CDR3 is 14 amino acids. Per germline, CDR1 SGHKS and CDR2 YYEKEE (reference sequence). V lost 4 bases, J lost 0 bases, and 8 bases lay in between.